This TCR beta chain came from a study of T cells in Graves' hyperthyroidism and ophthalmopathy. Study-wide findings and caveats: Before onset, by a median of about seven months, the model predicted ophthalmopathy. From stable hyperthyroidism, ophthalmopathy was separated by a 13 V-J model.

Amplified TCR beta CDR3 regions derived from RNA transcripts. The HTBI set primed first-round TCR CDR3 RT-PCR. Using its own MiXCR run on the multiplex PCR reads, TCRdb lists one record per CDR3 protein. The sample holds about 400,000 distinct CDR3 sequences, over 11% seen once. Clinical symptoms, serum thyroxine, TRAb, thyroid ultrasound and orbital computed tomography informed diagnoses. Germline CDR1 reads DFQATT; CDR2 reads SNEGSKA (reference sequence). The CDR3 contains 14 residues. The ends were cut back, 3 bases at V and 0 bases at J, with 12 bases in the middle. Details on this clonotype: Its antigen is not identified.

This chain uses TRBV20-1 with TRBJ2-7; D is tentatively TRBD1 or TRBD2 (5 bases each). Sample: blood. The TCR originated in a man between 50 and 59 years old with Graves' ophthalmopathy. The CDR3: CSASKGPFSYEQYF. The CDR3 DNA follows: TGCAGTGCTAGTAAGGGACCCTTCTCCTACGAGCAGTACTTC.